This TCR beta chain was captured in a study of shared clonotypes between healthy human individuals. Naive CD8 isolation took CD45RO-negative cells positively selected for CCR7 and excluded terminally differentiated effector memory CD45RA+ cells. For sorted subsets, approximately 0.2 ug DNA per replicate equaled about 27,000 T cell genomes. The data were produced by immunoSEQ multiplex PCR, yet TCRdb's version contains in-frame clones alone and is incomplete. The top ten hold less than 0.25% of the sample, which has about 800,000 clones, 90% to 98% seen once. The V gene end was trimmed by 4 bases and the J gene end by 0 bases; junction bases not matched to a gene: 4. The CDR3 sequence is 16 residues long. Germline V gene data show CDR1 as PRHDT and CDR2 as FYEKMQ (reference sequence).

This TCR was sampled from a man younger than 45 in good health. This rearrangement joins TRBV13 to TRBJ2-1, with 9 nucleotides matching TRBD2. The sequenced sample consisted of naive CD8+ T cells sorted from blood. In DNA form, the CDR3 reads TGTGCCAGCAGCTACGATAGCGGGAGCTCCTACAATGAGCAGTTCTTC. The encoded protein is CASSYDSGSSYNEQFF.